This T cell receptor beta chain was identified during a study of identical twins. TCRdb fed the 5' RACE reads into MiXCR, producing one record per CDR3 protein. This table has around 300,000 distinct CDR3 sequences, under 9% appearing once. The CDR3 is made up of 13 amino acids. CDR1 is SQVTM, CDR2 ANQGSEA, per germline. V dropped 6 bases and J dropped 5 bases, with 16 bases sitting between them. This clonotype was observed at least ten times. These data also formed part of another study, on yellow fever vaccine responses in identical twins. As reported in that work: The T cell response to vaccination in identical twins was reportedly partly convergent and partly personalized.

This sequence was found in a woman in her late teens or twenties in good health. The specimen was memory (CD45RO+) T cells sorted from blood. The genes are TRBV29-1 and TRBJ1-1, with D perhaps matching TRBD1 (6 bases). In DNA, the CDR3 is TGCAGCGTAGCAACAGGGTTAAGTACTGAAGCTTTCTTT. It yields the protein CSVATGLSTEAFF.